The 8 T cell receptor beta chains given below trace back to one sample, sequenced in a study of T cell responses to AZD1222 COVID-19 vaccine. TCRdb's table, derived via immunoSEQ multiplex PCR, lists solely in-frame clones and lacks some. This table has about 90,000 clones, around 90% appearing once. Material: peripheral blood, obtained on day 0 of AZD1222 vaccination. These receptors were collected from an adult in good health.

Here the CDR3 reads CASRTAPRSGELFF. For the CDR3, the DNA is TGTGCCAGCAGGACAGCCCCGCGGTCCGGGGAGCTGTTTTTT. This sequence joins TRBV27 and TRBJ2-2; D might be TRBD1 (5 bases). From germline, CDR1 is MNHEY and CDR2 SMNVEV (reference sequence). This CDR3 spans 14 amino acids. V dropped 6 bases and J dropped 6 bases, with 14 bases sitting between them.

The rearrangement joins TRBV18 to TRBJ1-5; TRBD1 might be the D (5 bases). The CDR3 covers 13 residues. From germline, CDR1 is KGHSH and CDR2 LQKENI. Trimming stripped 4 bases from V and 6 bases from J, with 10 bases between. CDR3 loop: CASSRDETQPQHF. The CDR3 DNA is TGTGCCAGCTCACGGGACGAGACTCAGCCCCAGCATTTT.

The V gene is TRBV28, the J gene TRBJ2-1, with D perhaps matching TRBD2 (5 bases). Trimming left V 8 bases short and J 3 bases short, with 14 bases between. This CDR3 has 14 amino acids. The germline gives CDR1 MDHEN, CDR2 SYDVKM. The CDR3 region is CASSGLGSYNEQFF. Here the CDR3 DNA reads TGTGCCAGCTCCGGACTTGGAAGCTACAATGAGCAGTTCTTC.

This chain connects TRBV28 to TRBJ1-5; D gene unclear. This CDR3 has 15 amino acids. Looked up from germline, CDR1 is MDHEN and CDR2 is SYDVKM. The V end lost 2 bases, the J end lost 5 bases, and 13 bases lay between the germline ends. CDR3 nucleotides: TGTGCCAGCAGTTTAAGTTCTGGGCAGCATCAGCCCCAGCATTTT. Its protein product is CASSLSSGQHQPQHF.

The chain recombines TRBV4-1 with TRBJ1-3, with D unresolved. Germline V lookup: CDR1 MGHRA, CDR2 YSYEKL. Trimming cost V 4 bases and J 0 bases, with 10 bases left between them. The CDR3 is made up of 15 amino acids. CDR3 loop: CASSRTESSGNTIYF. The CDR3 DNA reads as TGCGCCAGCAGCCGCACCGAGAGCTCTGGAAACACCATATATTTT.

The genes are TRBV4-2 and TRBJ2-1; no definite D call. The CDR3 has 13 residues. Germline lookup yields CDR1 LGHNA and CDR2 YNFKEQ. V lost 0 bases, J lost 8 bases, and 8 bases lay in between. The CDR3 reads CASSQDRGDEQFF. CDR3 nucleotides: TGTGCCAGCAGCCAAGATCGTGGGGATGAGCAGTTCTTC.

CDR3 nucleotide sequence: TGTGCCAGCAGTCCCGAAGCAGATACGCAGTATTTT. Its translation is CASSPEADTQYF. The chain recombines TRBV28 with TRBJ2-3, with D hard to call. The CDR3 covers 12 residues. Germline V lookup: CDR1 MDHEN, CDR2 SYDVKM. Trimming took off 5 bases at V and 4 bases at J, with 7 bases between the two ends.

This chain connects TRBV3-1 (or the pseudogene TRBV3-2) to TRBJ1-5, with 8 bases fitting TRBD1. Germline loops: CDR1 LGHDT, CDR2 YNNKEL (reference sequence). J gave up 1 base and V 0 bases, and 8 bases lay outside the gene matches. The length of the CDR3 is 18 residues. CDR3 DNA sequence: TGTGCCAGCAGCCAAGATCGCGGGACAGGACCCAGCAATCAGCCCCAGCATTTT. As protein: CASSQDRGTGPSNQPQHF.